This TCR beta chain derives from a study of naive and memory T cell subsets. Study results and caveats: Potentially, T cell activation and differentiation skew this RNA-based measurement.

The CDR3 spans 14 residues. Germline CDR1 is LGHDT and CDR2 is YNNKEL (reference sequence). Alpha and beta constant region primers primed reverse transcription for blood and skin samples. Amplification of ligated cDNA took four PCR rounds with SP2 and nested alpha and beta constant primers. In TCRdb, the UMI-ligation and nested PCR reads were re-called with MiXCR into one record per CDR3 protein. The table shows 18,000 or so distinct CDR3 sequences, with about a tenth occurring only once. Treatment given: skin biopsy from PPD injection site in Mantoux-positive individual. Unsorted total RNA, roughly 1 to 1,100 ng, was DNase treated before reverse transcription. A UMI-containing oligonucleotide was joined by 3' ligation to the TCR cDNA template. Biopsied sites were PPD injections in people with a positive Mantoux test. As to this clonotype: Its target is not known. The junction departs from the called germline gene at one end, perhaps through a read error.

This clonotype originated in an adult in good health. This sequence joins TRBV3-1 and TRBJ1-5; no clear D gene. The source material was skin, sampled from a tuberculin skin test site. CDR3: CASNQDVGNQPQHF. The CDR3 DNA is TGTGCCAGCAACCAAGATGTTGGCAATCAGCCCCAGCATTTT.